The 10 T cell receptor beta chains listed next were all sequenced from one sample in a study of blood T cell repertoires in COVID-19. The data were produced by immunoSEQ multiplex PCR, yet TCRdb's version contains in-frame clones alone and is incomplete. The table records about 210,000 clones, 65% to 85% of them present only once. The sample consisted of PBMCs or T cells enriched from blood (not recorded which). The receptors come from a man younger than 45 with acute COVID-19.

Many counts were recorded for this clone. This chain links TRBV5-4 with TRBJ1-3; 11 bases fit TRBD1. V dropped 4 bases and J dropped 1; count of bases not matched to a gene: 4. Germline values: CDR1 SGHNT, CDR2 YYREEE (reference sequence). The CDR3 has 16 amino acids. CDR3 sequence reads: CASSPGQGASGNTIYF. In DNA form, the CDR3 reads TGTGCCAGCAGCCCCGGACAGGGGGCTTCTGGAAACACCATATATTTT.

The genes are TRBV2 and TRBJ1-1; D gene unclear. The length of the CDR3 is 13 residues. CDR1 SNHLY and CDR2 FYNNEI come from the germline V gene. Trimming left V 2 bases short and J 1 base short, with 5 bases between. In DNA, the CDR3 is TGTGCCAGCAGTGAACAGTCGAACACTGAAGCTTTCTTT. The encoded protein is CASSEQSNTEAFF.

The gene calls are TRBV12-3 or TRBV12-4 and TRBJ2-7; no reliable D call. V lost 1 base, J lost 2 bases, and 6 bases lay in between. CDR3 size: 13 residues. The CDR3 loop is CASSLGATYEQYF. CDR3 DNA sequence: TGTGCCAGCAGTTTAGGGGCCACCTACGAGCAGTACTTC.

This clone came up a few times. The chain links TRBV19 to TRBJ1-2; D is perhaps TRBD1 (5 bases). This CDR3 has 12 amino acids. Per germline, CDR1 LNHDA and CDR2 SQIVND (reference sequence). V lost 3 bases, J lost 13 bases, and 15 bases lay in between. The CDR3 nucleotides are TGTGCCAGTAGTATGGACAAGGGCCCCTTCACCTTC. Translation: CASSMDKGPFTF. Using reference TRBV19 and TRBJ1-2 for the parts outside the CDR3, the full variable domain is DGGITQSPKYLFRKEGQNVTLSCEQNLNHDAMYWYRQDPGQGLRLIYYSQIVNDFQKGDIAEGYSVSREKKESFPLTVTSAQKNPTAFYLCASSMDKGPFTFGSGTRLTVV.

In its sample, this clone was seen a few times. V is TRBV28 and J is TRBJ1-1; D perhaps matches TRBD1 (5 bases). This CDR3 is built from 13 residues. Per germline, CDR1 MDHEN and CDR2 SYDVKM. Trimming pared 5 bases from V and 5 bases from J, leaving 12 bases between. This CDR3 reads CASSPPDRTEAFF. As DNA, the CDR3 is TGTGCCAGCAGTCCCCCCGACAGAACTGAAGCTTTCTTT. The full variable domain, its missing parts supplied by reference TRBV28 and TRBJ1-1, is DVKVTQSSRYLVKRTGEKVFLECVQDMDHENMFWYRQDPGLGLRLIYFSYDVKMKEKGDIPEGYSVSREKKERFSLILESASTNQTSMYLCASSPPDRTEAFFGQGTRLTVV.

The V and J genes are TRBV5-6 and TRBJ1-2; D not certain. The germline CDR1 and CDR2 sequences are SGHDT and YYEEEE. The V end lost 0 bases, the J end lost 3 bases, and 3 bases lay between the germline ends. The CDR3 has 12 residues. The CDR3 nucleotides read TGTGCCAGCAGCTTGGCCTACTATGGCTACACCTTC. It translates to CASSLAYYGYTF.

V and J are TRBV7-3 and TRBJ2-7; 11 positions agree with TRBD1. V lost 6 bases, J lost 5 bases, and 15 bases stayed unmatched. Germline assignment: CDR1 SGHTA and CDR2 FQGTGA. The CDR3 is 17 amino acids. Written as DNA, the CDR3 is TGTGCCAGCAGTCTAAATGCTGCGTGGACAGGGGGCAACGAGCAGTACTTC. This gives the protein CASSLNAAWTGGNEQYF.

As concerns this clone: The identical CDR3 is also encoded by other nucleotide sequences in the sample. The chain recombines TRBV3-1 (or the pseudogene TRBV3-2) with TRBJ1-1; no clear D. V gave up 1 base and J gave up 1 base, with 4 bases separating them. This CDR3 contains 13 residues. CDR1 is LGHDT, CDR2 YNNKEL, per germline (reference sequence). CDR3 bases: TGTGCCAGCAGCCAAGGGCAGAACACTGAAGCTTTCTTT. Translating it yields CASSQGQNTEAFF.

The rearrangement joins TRBV12-5 to TRBJ2-5, with D unresolved. Germline V CDR1 and CDR2: LGHNT, FRNRAP. V was cut by 4 bases and J by 2 bases, with 5 bases left in between. The CDR3 runs 12 residues. The CDR3 loop is CASGSIQETQYF. Here the CDR3 DNA reads TGTGCTAGTGGTTCCATTCAAGAGACCCAGTACTTC.

This clone was picked up a small number of times. V gene TRBV5-4 combines with J gene TRBJ1-1, with 8 bases aligning to TRBD1. Germline V gene lookup returns CDR1 SGHNT and CDR2 YYREEE (reference sequence). This CDR3 region has 15 residues. Trimming removed 3 bases from V and 4 bases from J; junction bases left unmatched: 8. Here the CDR3 DNA reads TGTGCCAGCAGCTCCCAGGGGGCCGAGGGCACTGAAGCTTTCTTT. It codes for CASSSQGAEGTEAFF. The full variable domain, completed using reference TRBV5-4 and TRBJ1-1, is ETGVTQSPTHLIKTRGQQVTLRCSSQSGHNTVSWYQQALGQGPQFIFQYYREEENGRGNFPPRFSGLQFPNYSSELNVNALELDDSALYLCASSSQGAEGTEAFFGQGTRLTVV.